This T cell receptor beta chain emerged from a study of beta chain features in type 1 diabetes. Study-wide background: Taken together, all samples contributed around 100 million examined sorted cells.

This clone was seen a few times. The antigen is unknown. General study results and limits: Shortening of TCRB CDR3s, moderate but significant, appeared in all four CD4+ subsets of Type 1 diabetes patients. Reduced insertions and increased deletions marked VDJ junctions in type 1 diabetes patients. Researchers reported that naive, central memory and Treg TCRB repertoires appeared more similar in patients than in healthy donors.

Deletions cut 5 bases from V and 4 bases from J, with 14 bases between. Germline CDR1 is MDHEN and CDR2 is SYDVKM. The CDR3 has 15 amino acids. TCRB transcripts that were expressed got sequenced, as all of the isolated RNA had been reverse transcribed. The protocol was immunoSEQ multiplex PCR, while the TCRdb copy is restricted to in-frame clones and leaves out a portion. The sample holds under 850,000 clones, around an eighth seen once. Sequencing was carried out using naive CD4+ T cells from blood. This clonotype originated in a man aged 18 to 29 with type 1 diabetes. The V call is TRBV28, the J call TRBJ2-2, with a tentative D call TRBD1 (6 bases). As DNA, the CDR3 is TGTGCCAGCAGTACTTACAGGGCCGGCACCGGGGAGCTGTTTTTT. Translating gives CASSTYRAGTGELFF.